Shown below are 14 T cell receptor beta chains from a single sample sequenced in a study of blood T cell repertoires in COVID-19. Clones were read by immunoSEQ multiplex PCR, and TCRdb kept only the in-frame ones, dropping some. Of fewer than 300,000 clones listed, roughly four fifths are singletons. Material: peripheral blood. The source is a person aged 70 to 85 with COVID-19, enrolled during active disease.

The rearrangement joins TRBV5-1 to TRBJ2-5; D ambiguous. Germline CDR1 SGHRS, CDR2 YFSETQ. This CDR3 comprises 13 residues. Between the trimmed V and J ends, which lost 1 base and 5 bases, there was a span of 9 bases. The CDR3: CASSLSRLETQYF. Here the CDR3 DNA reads TGCGCCAGCAGCTTGAGCCGGTTGGAGACCCAGTACTTC.

The CDR3 protein is CASRASVNTGELFF. CDR3 nucleotides: TGTGCCAGCAGAGCTAGCGTGAACACCGGGGAGCTGTTTTTT. The gene calls are TRBV28 and TRBJ2-2, with D possibly matching TRBD2 (6 bases). Germline-derived CDR1 and CDR2 are MDHEN and SYDVKM. The CDR3 is made up of 14 amino acids. Trimming cost V 6 bases and J 1 base, with 9 bases left between them.

The CDR3 DNA follows: TGTGCCAGCAGGAAAACAGATTTCACTGAAGCTTTCTTT. Its protein product is CASRKTDFTEAFF. V is TRBV12-3 or TRBV12-4 and J is TRBJ1-1; no clear D. Trimming stripped 6 bases from V and 4 bases from J, with 12 bases between. The CDR3 runs 13 residues.

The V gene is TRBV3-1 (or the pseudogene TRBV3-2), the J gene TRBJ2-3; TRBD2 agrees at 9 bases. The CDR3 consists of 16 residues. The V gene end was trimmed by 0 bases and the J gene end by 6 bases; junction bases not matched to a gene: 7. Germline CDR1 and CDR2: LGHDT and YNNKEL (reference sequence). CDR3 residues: CASSQDSSGMMDTQYF. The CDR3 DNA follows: TGTGCCAGCAGCCAAGATTCTAGCGGGATGATGGATACGCAGTATTTT.

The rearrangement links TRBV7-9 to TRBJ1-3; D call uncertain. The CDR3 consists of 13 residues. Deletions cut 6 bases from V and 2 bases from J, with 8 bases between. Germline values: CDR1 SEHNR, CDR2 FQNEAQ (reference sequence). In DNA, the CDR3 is TGTGCCAGCAGTTTTTGGCCTGGAAACACCATATATTTT. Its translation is CASSFWPGNTIYF. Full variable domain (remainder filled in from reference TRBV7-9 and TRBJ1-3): DTGVSQNPRHKITKRGQNVTFRCDPISEHNRLYWYRQTLGQGPEFLTYFQNEAQLEKSRLLSDRFSAERPKGSFSTLEIQRTEQGDSAMYLCASSFWPGNTIYFGEGSWLTVV.

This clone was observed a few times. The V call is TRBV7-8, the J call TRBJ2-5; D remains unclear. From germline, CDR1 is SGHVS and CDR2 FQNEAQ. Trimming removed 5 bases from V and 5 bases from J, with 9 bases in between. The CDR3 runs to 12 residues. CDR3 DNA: TGTGCCAGCAGCCCAGGTTCGGAGACCCAGTACTTC. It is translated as CASSPGSETQYF.

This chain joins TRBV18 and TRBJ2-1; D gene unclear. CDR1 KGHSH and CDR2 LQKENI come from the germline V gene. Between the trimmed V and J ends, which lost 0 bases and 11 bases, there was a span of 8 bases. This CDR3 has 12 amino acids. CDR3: CASSPPGTKQFF. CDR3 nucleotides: TGTGCCAGCTCACCACCTGGTACAAAGCAGTTCTTC.

This chain's CDR3 is CASGTSGSGAPDTQYF. The CDR3, as DNA: TGTGCCAGCGGGACTAGCGGGAGTGGGGCACCAGATACGCAGTATTTT. This chain connects TRBV9 to TRBJ2-3, with 14 bases aligning to TRBD2. CDR3 length: 16 amino acids. The germline V gene encodes CDR1 SGDLS and CDR2 YYNGEE. V trimming: 7 bases; J trimming: 4 bases; junction bases outside the gene matches: 8.

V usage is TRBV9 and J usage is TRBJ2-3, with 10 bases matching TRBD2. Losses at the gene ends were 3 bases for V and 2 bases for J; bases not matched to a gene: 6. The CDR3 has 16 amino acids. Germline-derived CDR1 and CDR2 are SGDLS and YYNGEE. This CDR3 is CASSAPLAGATDTQYF. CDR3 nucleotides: TGTGCCAGCAGCGCACCTCTAGCGGGGGCCACAGATACGCAGTATTTT.

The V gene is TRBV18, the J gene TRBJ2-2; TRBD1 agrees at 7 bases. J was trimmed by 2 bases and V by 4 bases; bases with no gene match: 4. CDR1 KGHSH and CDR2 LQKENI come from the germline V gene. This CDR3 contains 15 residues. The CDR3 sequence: CASSQRTGNTGELFF. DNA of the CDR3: TGTGCCAGCTCACAAAGGACAGGCAACACCGGGGAGCTGTTTTTT.

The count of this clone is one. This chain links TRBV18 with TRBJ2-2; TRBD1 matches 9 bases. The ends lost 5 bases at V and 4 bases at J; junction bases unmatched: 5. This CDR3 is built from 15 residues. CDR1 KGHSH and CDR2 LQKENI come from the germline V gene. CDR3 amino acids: CASSAGDRATGELFF. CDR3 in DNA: TGTGCCAGCTCAGCAGGGGACAGGGCCACCGGGGAGCTGTTTTTT.

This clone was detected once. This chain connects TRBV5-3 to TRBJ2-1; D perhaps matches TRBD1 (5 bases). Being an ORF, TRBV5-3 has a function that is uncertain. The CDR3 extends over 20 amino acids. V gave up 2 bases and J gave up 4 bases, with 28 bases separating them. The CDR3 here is CARSLASSREPYHIYNEQFF. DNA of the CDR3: TGTGCCAGAAGCTTAGCATCTTCCAGGGAACCCTACCACATTTACAATGAGCAGTTCTTC.

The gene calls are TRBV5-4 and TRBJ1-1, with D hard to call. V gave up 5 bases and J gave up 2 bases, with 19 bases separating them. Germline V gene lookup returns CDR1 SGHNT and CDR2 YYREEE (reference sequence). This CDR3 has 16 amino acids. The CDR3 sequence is CASSRTKNSGNTEAFF. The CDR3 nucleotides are TGTGCCAGCAGTCGGACTAAGAACTCCGGTAACACTGAAGCTTTCTTT. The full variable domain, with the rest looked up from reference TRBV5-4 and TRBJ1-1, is ETGVTQSPTHLIKTRGQQVTLRCSSQSGHNTVSWYQQALGQGPQFIFQYYREEENGRGNFPPRFSGLQFPNYSSELNVNALELDDSALYLCASSRTKNSGNTEAFFGQGTRLTVV.

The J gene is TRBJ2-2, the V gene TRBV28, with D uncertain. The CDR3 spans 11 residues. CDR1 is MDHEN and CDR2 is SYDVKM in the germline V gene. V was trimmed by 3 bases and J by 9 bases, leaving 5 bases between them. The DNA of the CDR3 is TGTGCCAGCAGTTTGAGCCGGGAGCTGTTTTTT. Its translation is CASSLSRELFF.